This T cell receptor beta chain was captured by sequencing in a study of beta chain features in type 1 diabetes. This CDR3 has 13 residues. The germline V gene has CDR1 SGHDT and CDR2 YYEEEE. V lost 4 bases to trimming and J lost 8 bases, with 15 bases between them. This clone was seen more than once but under ten times. Sequencing targeted expressed TCRB transcripts, as all isolated RNA had been reverse transcribed. An average of approximately 3.6 million reads was obtained for naive, central memory and regulatory T cell samples. Sequencing used immunoSEQ multiplex PCR; TCRdb keeps in-frame clones, though not all of them. The sample has some 270,000 clones, under 8.5% seen once; the top ten hold approximately 0.93%.

The TCR originated in a woman aged 18-30 years in good health. The chain uses TRBV5-6 and TRBJ1-2; D is unresolved. The source material was central memory CD4+ T cells from blood. CDR3 protein: CASSPPDLRGYTF. CDR3 bases: TGTGCCAGCAGCCCGCCGGACCTCAGGGGCTACACCTTC.